This is a list of T cell receptor beta chains from one sample in a study of blood T cell repertoires in COVID-19. Measured with immunoSEQ multiplex PCR; TCRdb has only the in-frame clones, and not every one. Counted here are around 200,000 clones, around 79% occurring once; the ten biggest clones make up around 5.4%. The sequenced sample consisted of peripheral blood. The origin of the receptors is a woman between 40 and 55 years old with COVID-19, enrolled during active disease. The CDR3 runs from the conserved cysteine through the conserved F or W. D genes are given only for firm matches. Clone size is stated in some rows and not others, as once, few, many or a class when expanded.

>TRBJ2-4|-|TRBD1|TRBV6-5
CASSYDRDGKNIQYF
TGTGCCAGCAGTTACGACAGGGACGGCAAAAACATTCAGTACTTC
>TRBJ2-6|-|-|TRBV4-3
CASSILTGSGANVLTF
TGCGCCAGCAGTATACTTACAGGGTCTGGGGCCAACGTCCTGACTTTC
>TRBJ2-3|few|TRBD2|TRBV29-1
CSVFLAGYGTDTQYF
TGCAGCGTTTTCCTAGCGGGATATGGCACAGATACGCAGTATTTT
>TRBJ2-7|many|TRBD1|TRBV5-6
CASSLTGVGYEQYF
TGTGCCAGCAGCTTGACAGGGGTGGGCTACGAGCAGTACTTC
>TRBJ2-4|-|TRBD1|TRBV19
CASTSLGDRAKNIQYF
TGTGCCAGTACTTCCTTGGGGGACAGGGCCAAAAACATTCAGTACTTC
>TRBJ1-5|-|-|TRBV2
CASSETSGLVQPQHF
TGTGCCAGCAGCGAAACGTCAGGGTTGGTTCAGCCCCAGCATTTT
>TRBJ2-3|-|-|TRBV7-9
CASSSWTRGTDTQYF
TGTGCCAGCAGCTCGTGGACTCGCGGGACAGATACGCAGTATTTT
>TRBJ2-7|-|-|TRBV5-1
CASSGGGSIDEQYF
TGCGCCAGCAGCGGGGGCGGGAGTATCGACGAGCAGTACTTC
>TRBJ1-4|-|TRBD1|TRBV6-2/TRBV6-3
CASSLPGQGKEKLFF
TGTGCCAGCAGTTTACCGGGACAGGGAAAGGAAAAACTGTTTTTT
>TRBJ2-7|-|TRBD2|TRBV11-2
CASSFPTGTSGYEQYF
TGTGCCAGCAGCTTCCCTACCGGGACTAGCGGCTACGAGCAGTACTTC
>TRBJ1-6|once|-|TRBV4-3
CASSQEPPGSSYNSPLHF
TGCGCCAGCAGCCAAGAGCCGCCCGGTAGCTCCTATAATTCACCCCTCCACTTT
>TRBJ2-2|-|TRBD2|TRBV4-3
CASSLSGGARTGELFF
TGCGCCAGCAGCCTTAGCGGGGGGGCCCGCACCGGGGAGCTGTTTTTT
>TRBJ1-2|many|TRBD1|TRBV29-1
CSATVSGQGTGYTF
TGCAGCGCCACTGTCTCCGGACAGGGTACGGGCTACACCTTC
>TRBJ2-3|-|-|TRBV7-2
CASSSPPGTQYF
TGTGCCAGCAGCTCCCCCCCCGGTACGCAGTATTTT
>TRBJ2-7|-|-|TRBV12-5
CASGLELYEQYF
TGTGCTAGTGGTTTGGAACTCTACGAGCAGTACTTC
>TRBJ2-7|-|TRBD2|TRBV19
CASKSSGARYEQYF
TGTGCCAGTAAATCCAGCGGGGCCCGCTACGAGCAGTACTTC
>TRBJ2-2|-|-|TRBV5-1
CASSLPQGNTGELFF
TGCGCCAGCAGCCTCCCCCAGGGGAACACCGGGGAGCTGTTTTTT
>TRBJ2-7|-|TRBD2|TRBV6-2/TRBV6-3
CASSFDPSGGVYEQYF
TGTGCCAGCAGCTTCGACCCTAGCGGGGGGGTCTACGAGCAGTACTTC
>TRBJ2-7|-|TRBD2|TRBV5-4
CASSPYRTSGRAGTEQYF
TGTGCCAGCAGCCCCTATAGGACTAGCGGGAGGGCCGGGACCGAGCAGTACTTC
>TRBJ2-2|-|TRBD2|TRBV7-3
CASSLTTGGAGELFF
TGTGCCAGCAGCTTAACGACGGGGGGAGCCGGGGAGCTGTTTTTT